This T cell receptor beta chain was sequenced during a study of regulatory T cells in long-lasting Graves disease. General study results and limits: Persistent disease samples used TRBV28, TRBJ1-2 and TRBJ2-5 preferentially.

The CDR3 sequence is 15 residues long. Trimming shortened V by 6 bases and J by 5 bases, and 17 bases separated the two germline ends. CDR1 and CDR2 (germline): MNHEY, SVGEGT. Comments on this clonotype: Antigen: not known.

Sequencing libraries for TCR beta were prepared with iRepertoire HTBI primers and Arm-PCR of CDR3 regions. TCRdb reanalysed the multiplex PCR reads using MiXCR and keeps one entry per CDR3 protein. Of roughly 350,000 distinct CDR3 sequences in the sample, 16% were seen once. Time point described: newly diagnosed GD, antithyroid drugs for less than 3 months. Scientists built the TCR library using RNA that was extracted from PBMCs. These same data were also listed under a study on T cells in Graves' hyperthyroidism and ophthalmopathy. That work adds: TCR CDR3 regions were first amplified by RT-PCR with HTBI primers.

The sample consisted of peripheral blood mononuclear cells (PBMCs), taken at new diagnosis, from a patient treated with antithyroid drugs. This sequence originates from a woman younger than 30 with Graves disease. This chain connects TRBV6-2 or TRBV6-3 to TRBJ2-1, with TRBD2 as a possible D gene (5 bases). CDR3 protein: CASSPPGGSDNEQFF. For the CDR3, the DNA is TGTGCCAGCAGCCCCCCCGGAGGATCTGACAATGAGCAGTTCTTC.